This TCR beta chain was obtained from a study of beta chain features in type 1 diabetes. Study information: Fewer than 140,000,000 sorted cells were examined across all samples. The study, taken as a whole, reports: Type 1 diabetes patients had fewer VDJ junction insertions and more deletions. Type 1 diabetes patients showed a moderate but significant shortening of TCRB CDR3s in all four CD4+ subsets.

Regarding this clone: Its antigen is not known.

This CDR3 has 15 residues. The germline V and J ends were trimmed by 2 bases and 3 bases, with 14 bases remaining between them. Per the germline V gene, CDR1 is SEHNR and CDR2 is FQNEAQ (reference sequence). Every bit of the isolated RNA underwent reverse transcription, so sequencing read expressed TCRB transcripts. Some clones are missing from TCRdb's copy, which holds only in-frame ones; the method was immunoSEQ multiplex PCR. The profile shows about half a million clones, about 30% of them singletons. The clonotype originates from a man between 18 and 35 years old in good health. The V call is TRBV7-9, the J call TRBJ2-7, with D tentatively TRBD2 (5 bases). The sample taken for sequencing was naive CD4+ T cells from blood. Here the CDR3 reads CASSLSLTGIYEQYF. CDR3 DNA: TGTGCCAGCAGCTTATCCCTTACGGGAATCTACGAGCAGTACTTC.